The rows below give T cell receptor beta chains drawn from one sample of a study of blood T cells in healthy people across ages. TCRdb re-called the 5' RACE reads with MiXCR, one entry per CDR3 protein. The table shows 760,000 or so distinct CDR3 sequences, with about 25% occurring only once. These sequences were also reported in another study, on T cells of mothers and their children.

Sequenced sample: blood. All receptors derive from a boy younger than 18 in good health. The CDR3 runs from the conserved cysteine through the conserved F or W. The D gene is left open where the match is weak. Clone size is stated in some rows and not others, as once, few, many or a class when expanded.

D	size	V	J	CDR3	DNA
NA	few	TRBV29-1	TRBJ1-1	CSGQKDYTEAFF	TGCAGCGGGCAGAAGGACTACACTGAAGCTTTCTTT
NA	NA	TRBV29-1	TRBJ1-2	CSASGGTNNYGYTF	TGCAGCGCCTCAGGTGGGACAAATAACTATGGCTACACCTTC
NA	NA	TRBV29-1	TRBJ2-7	CSVEDQAGEQYF	TGCAGCGTTGAAGATCAGGCGGGCGAGCAGTACTTC
NA	few	TRBV29-1	TRBJ2-7	CSVGTYSYEQYF	TGCAGCGTTGGGACCTACTCCTACGAGCAGTACTTC
NA	few	TRBV2	TRBJ2-1	CASGSGGVYNEQFF	TGTGCCAGTGGTAGCGGAGGGGTCTACAATGAGCAGTTCTTC
NA	few	TRBV6-2/TRBV6-3	TRBJ1-1	CASSYVGLRYTEAFF	TGTGCCAGCAGTTACGTAGGGCTTCGCTACACTGAAGCTTTCTTT
TRBD2	many	TRBV5-4	TRBJ2-5	CASRTREGRGETQYF	TGTGCCAGCAGAACACGGGAGGGCCGAGGGGAGACCCAGTACTTC
NA	NA	TRBV6-1	TRBJ2-6	CASTRSRNSGANVLTF	TGTGCCAGCACCAGATCAAGGAACTCTGGGGCCAACGTCCTGACTTTC
NA	NA	TRBV24-1	TRBJ1-1	CATSDDSEAFF	TGTGCCACCAGTGATGACTCCGAAGCTTTCTTT
NA	few	TRBV5-1	TRBJ2-5	CASSLGAEYVEAQYF	TGCGCCAGCAGCTTGGGGGCGGAGTATGTGGAGGCCCAGTACTTC
NA	NA	TRBV12-3/TRBV12-4	TRBJ1-3	CASSLPQGSRGNTIYF	TGTGCCAGCAGTCTCCCCCAGGGGAGTCGTGGAAACACCATATATTTT
NA	few	TRBV9	TRBJ2-7	CASSVGPLGVYEQYF	TGTGCCAGCAGCGTAGGACCCCTTGGAGTTTACGAGCAGTACTTC
TRBD2	NA	TRBV4-1	TRBJ2-1	CASSQVSPTSGTNEQFF	TGCGCCAGCAGCCAAGTTTCCCCGACTAGCGGGACTAATGAGCAGTTCTTC
NA	few	TRBV6-2/TRBV6-3	TRBJ2-5	CASRSHNQETQYF	TGTGCCAGCAGATCCCACAATCAAGAGACCCAGTACTTC
NA	NA	TRBV4-1	TRBJ2-5	CASSQEVIEETQYF	TGCGCCAGCAGCCAGGAGGTAATAGAAGAGACCCAGTACTTC
TRBD1	few	TRBV14	TRBJ2-7	CASSPWGRGQGSYEQYF	TGTGCCAGCAGCCCTTGGGGAAGGGGACAGGGGTCCTACGAGCAGTACTTC
NA	NA	TRBV5-1	TRBJ2-1	CASSLDFSYNEQFF	TGCGCCAGCAGCTTGGACTTTTCCTACAATGAGCAGTTCTTC
NA	once	TRBV27	TRBJ2-5	CASSFRLEGTQYF	TGTGCCAGCAGTTTCCGTCTGGAGGGGACCCAGTACTTC
TRBD2	NA	TRBV7-2	TRBJ2-5	CASSLKAGQETQYF	TGTGCCAGCAGCTTAAAAGCGGGACAAGAGACCCAGTACTTC
TRBD1	few	TRBV4-3	TRBJ2-1	CASSLGVDRAYNEQFF	TGCGCCAGCAGCCTGGGGGTGGACAGGGCCTACAATGAGCAGTTCTTC
NA	few	TRBV6-6	TRBJ1-1	CASSYPTGKTEAFF	TGTGCCAGCAGCTACCCGACAGGCAAGACTGAAGCTTTCTTT
NA	many	TRBV7-9	TRBJ2-1	CASSLGSGTQRFF	TGTGCCAGCAGCTTAGGTTCTGGCACCCAGCGGTTCTTC
TRBD2	once	TRBV7-9	TRBJ2-1	CASSLEGGRGNEQFF	TGTGCCAGCAGCTTAGAGGGAGGGCGCGGCAATGAGCAGTTCTTC
TRBD1	few	TRBV6-5	TRBJ2-5	CASSYGGTGTETQYF	TGTGCCAGCAGTTACGGGGGGACAGGGACGGAGACCCAGTACTTC
TRBD1	NA	TRBV5-6	TRBJ2-1	CASSLTGTGQFF	TGTGCCAGCAGCTTGACCGGGACAGGCCAGTTCTTC
TRBD2	few	TRBV5-1	TRBJ2-7	CASSLASGRANYEQYF	TGCGCCAGCAGCTTGGCTAGCGGGAGGGCCAACTACGAGCAGTACTTC
NA	NA	TRBV9	TRBJ2-7	CASSVVSTSEQYF	TGTGCCAGCAGCGTGGTCTCAACCTCCGAGCAGTACTTC
TRBD1	few	TRBV6-1	TRBJ2-7	CASLTGTGVSYEQYF	TGTGCCAGCCTTACCGGGACAGGGGTTTCCTACGAGCAGTACTTC
TRBD1	NA	TRBV3-1	TRBJ1-2	CASSQQTGGDYGYTF	TGTGCCAGCAGCCAACAAACAGGGGGGGACTATGGCTACACCTTC
TRBD1	few	TRBV5-1	TRBJ2-2	CASSRGQDTGELFF	TGCGCCAGCAGCCGGGGACAGGACACCGGGGAGCTGTTTTTT
TRBD2	NA	TRBV2	TRBJ2-6	CATQRREPGPSGANVLTF	TGTGCCACCCAGAGGCGGGAGCCGGGGCCCTCTGGGGCCAACGTCCTGACTTTC
TRBD2	few	TRBV12-3/TRBV12-4	TRBJ2-4	CASSSDSGASLAKNIQYF	TGTGCCAGCAGTTCTGATAGCGGGGCCTCCCTAGCCAAAAACATTCAGTACTTC